The rows below give T cell receptor beta chains drawn from one sample of a study of blood T cells in healthy people across ages. MiXCR, run by TCRdb on the 5' RACE reads, gives a single entry per CDR3 protein. The sample yields fewer than 1,200,000 distinct CDR3 sequences, around 27% seen once. The data were also submitted as part of a second study, on T cells of mothers and their children.

The sequenced sample was blood. These TCRs come from a girl aged 2 to 9 in good health. Each CDR3 is given with its conserved first and last residue. Each record gives: V gene, J gene, CDR3 protein.

v_call: TRBV5-5
j_call: TRBJ2-4
cdr3_aa: CASSSRDRPAKNIQYF

v_call: TRBV7-3
j_call: TRBJ2-1
cdr3_aa: CASSWLAGGFNEQFF

v_call: TRBV5-1
j_call: TRBJ2-5
cdr3_aa: CASSWAGTSQETQYF

v_call: TRBV7-8
j_call: TRBJ2-5
cdr3_aa: CASSLGRQGTETQYF

v_call: TRBV20-1
j_call: TRBJ2-3
cdr3_aa: CSAAETSGVTDTQYF

v_call: TRBV7-7
j_call: TRBJ2-1
cdr3_aa: CASSLSRGLDEQFF

v_call: TRBV27
j_call: TRBJ2-1
cdr3_aa: CASSLTFDNEQFF

v_call: TRBV28
j_call: TRBJ2-7
cdr3_aa: CASSLLREQYF

v_call: TRBV28
j_call: TRBJ2-7
cdr3_aa: CASSSRPSGSYEQYF

v_call: TRBV7-9
j_call: TRBJ2-1
cdr3_aa: CASSPLGIAGGNNEQFF

v_call: TRBV11-2
j_call: TRBJ1-1
cdr3_aa: CASSLDGKGQSNTEAFF

v_call: TRBV6-5
j_call: TRBJ2-7
cdr3_aa: CASSRAGLHSPEQYF

v_call: TRBV28
j_call: TRBJ2-7
cdr3_aa: CASSRLAGYEQYF

v_call: TRBV18
j_call: TRBJ2-7
cdr3_aa: CASSAGTGEQYF

v_call: TRBV10-2
j_call: TRBJ1-2
cdr3_aa: CDSSESGLWGLFGQNYGYTF

v_call: TRBV4-2
j_call: TRBJ2-3
cdr3_aa: CASSQRSDSSVHTQYF

v_call: TRBV29-1
j_call: TRBJ1-2
cdr3_aa: CSDRQGDGYTF

v_call: TRBV29-1
j_call: TRBJ2-1
cdr3_aa: CSVGVPSTNEQFF

v_call: TRBV6-1
j_call: TRBJ2-5
cdr3_aa: CASSMSPAGGLETQYF

v_call: TRBV7-7
j_call: TRBJ2-7
cdr3_aa: CASSLDRDVGEQYF

v_call: TRBV18
j_call: TRBJ1-3
cdr3_aa: CASSPQGLGNTIYF

v_call: TRBV4-3
j_call: TRBJ2-3
cdr3_aa: CASSQDSGQGAGTDTQYF

v_call: TRBV20-1
j_call: TRBJ1-1
cdr3_aa: CSARGPHGQYEAFF

v_call: TRBV11-2
j_call: NA
cdr3_aa: CASSLVRVEGNEQYF

v_call: TRBV20-1
j_call: TRBJ2-3
cdr3_aa: CSAKRDRGISDTQYF

v_call: TRBV10-3
j_call: TRBJ2-5
cdr3_aa: CAISESMPGQETQYF

v_call: TRBV12-3/TRBV12-4
j_call: NA
cdr3_aa: CASSFVEEQFF

v_call: TRBV7-9
j_call: TRBJ2-7
cdr3_aa: CASSLPLGEPSYEQYF

v_call: TRBV5-1
j_call: TRBJ1-1
cdr3_aa: CASSLAGRAFF

v_call: TRBV12-3/TRBV12-4
j_call: TRBJ2-2
cdr3_aa: CASAPGLAATGELFF

v_call: TRBV4-3
j_call: TRBJ1-1
cdr3_aa: CASSQDYGGMDMNTEAFF

v_call: TRBV2
j_call: TRBJ1-2
cdr3_aa: CASQQSKYISGPNCGYTF

v_call: TRBV20-1
j_call: TRBJ2-1
cdr3_aa: CSASGIAGANEQFF

v_call: TRBV7-9
j_call: TRBJ1-6
cdr3_aa: CASSSGPVNSPLHF

v_call: TRBV2
j_call: TRBJ2-2
cdr3_aa: CASSGGQGVGELFF

v_call: TRBV27
j_call: TRBJ1-4
cdr3_aa: CASSTLDRTNEKLFF

v_call: TRBV7-7
j_call: TRBJ1-2
cdr3_aa: CASSNGQEYIF

v_call: TRBV28
j_call: TRBJ2-1
cdr3_aa: CASIPAISYNEQFF

v_call: TRBV7-9
j_call: TRBJ2-2
cdr3_aa: CASSSNSGRPNTGELFF

v_call: TRBV12-3/TRBV12-4
j_call: TRBJ2-1
cdr3_aa: CASSFGVAGGSEQFF

v_call: TRBV7-2
j_call: TRBJ2-5
cdr3_aa: CASSFPSGGVLGTQYF

v_call: TRBV7-3
j_call: TRBJ2-7
cdr3_aa: CASSPTALAYEQYF

v_call: TRBV28
j_call: TRBJ2-7
cdr3_aa: CASSFFSGTSKYEQYF

v_call: TRBV29-1
j_call: TRBJ2-4
cdr3_aa: CSVGQVVQYF

v_call: TRBV24-1
j_call: TRBJ2-2
cdr3_aa: CATRVPNTGELFF

v_call: TRBV4-3
j_call: TRBJ2-5
cdr3_aa: CASSQDNGRSGEAQYF

v_call: TRBV4-1
j_call: TRBJ2-5
cdr3_aa: CASSPNRLQETQYF